These T cell receptor beta chains were read from a single sample in a study of shared clonotypes between healthy human individuals. Sequencing used immunoSEQ multiplex PCR; TCRdb keeps in-frame clones, though not all of them. This sample yields roughly 320,000 clones, of which 87% are seen a single time; under 20% belongs to the top ten. Input material: memory CD8+ T cells sorted from blood. These receptors all come from a man between 18 and 35 years old in good health. The CDR3 runs from the conserved cysteine through the conserved F or W. The D gene is left open where the match is weak. Clone size is stated in some rows and not others, as once, few, many or a class when expanded.

>TRBV4-1|17|NA|NA|TRBJ1-4
TGCGCCAGCAGCCGATTAACCCCGTTGAGTGTGACTGAAAAACTGTTTTTT
CASSRLTPLSVTEKLFF
>TRBV11-2|13|TRBD1|NA|TRBJ2-7
TGTGCCAGCAGGGGACAGGTTACCTACGAGCAGTACTTC
CASRGQVTYEQYF
>TRBV4-3|13|NA|NA|TRBJ2-3
TGCGCCAGCAGCCAAGAATGGGGAGATACGCAGTATTTT
CASSQEWGDTQYF
>TRBV7-9|13|NA|NA|TRBJ2-2
TGTGCCAGCAGCTATGATCCAACCGGGGAGCTGTTTTTT
CASSYDPTGELFF
>TRBV11-2|14|TRBD1|NA|TRBJ1-4
TGTGCCAGCAGCCCGACAGGGGGAAATGAAAAACTGTTTTTT
CASSPTGGNEKLFF
>TRBV4-1|15|TRBD1|few|TRBJ2-1
TGCGCCAGCAGCCAAGACCCGACAGGGGACGGTGAGCAGTTCTTC
CASSQDPTGDGEQFF
>TRBV2|16|TRBD1|few|TRBJ2-4
TGTGCCAGCAGCCTCGGACAGGCGCTAGCCAAAAACATTCAGTACTTC
CASSLGQALAKNIQYF
>TRBV13|16|NA|NA|TRBJ2-1
TGTGCCAGCAGCTTAGGTGCGGGTGACTCCTACAATGAGCAGTTCTTC
CASSLGAGDSYNEQFF
>TRBV5-5|14|TRBD1|NA|TRBJ1-1
TGTGCCAGCTTTTGGTCAGGGGGTGGCACTGAAGCTTTCTTT
CASFWSGGGTEAFF
>TRBV6-1|13|NA|NA|TRBJ2-1
TGTGCCGGACGACTGGACGCGTACAATGAGCAGTTCTTC
CAGRLDAYNEQFF
>TRBV10-1|14|NA|NA|TRBJ2-3
TGCGCCAGCAGTGAAGAATGGGGTACAGATACGCAGTATTTT
CASSEEWGTDTQYF
>TRBV7-9|16|NA|NA|TRBJ2-1
TGTGCCAGCAGCCCAAACGGGGGGCTTAGGTACAATGAGCAGTTCTTC
CASSPNGGLRYNEQFF
>TRBV30|13|NA|NA|TRBJ1-2
TGTGCCTGGAGTGATGGGGATCCGAGCGGCTACACCTTC
CAWSDGDPSGYTF
>TRBV9|13|NA|NA|TRBJ2-7
TGTGCCAGCAGCGCCGGAGGGTGGTACGAGCAGTACTTC
CASSAGGWYEQYF
>TRBV21-1|12|NA|few|TRBJ1-2
TGTGCCAGCCTTTGGACGTCCTCCGGCTACACCTTC
CASLWTSSGYTF
>TRBV4-1|16|NA|NA|TRBJ1-5
TGCGCCAGCAGCCAGATCCTTGGGGGCGACTATCAGCCCCAGCATTTT
CASSQILGGDYQPQHF
>TRBV7-9|14|NA|NA|TRBJ1-3
TGTGCCAGCAGCTTTGTGGGGCTAGGAAACACCATATATTTT
CASSFVGLGNTIYF
>TRBV5-1|18|TRBD1|NA|TRBJ1-4
TGCGCCAGCAGCTTGGGCTCCCGGGACAGGGAAGGATGGGAAAAACTGTTTTTT
CASSLGSRDREGWEKLFF
>TRBV30|13|TRBD1|NA|TRBJ2-3
TGTGCCTGGGACAGGGGGAACACAGATACGCAGTATTTT
CAWDRGNTDTQYF